Listed here is a single T cell receptor (beta chain). Its antigen is still unknown. These data are taken from a study of Ad26.COV2.S vaccination and SARS-CoV-2 variants. V gave up 6 bases and J gave up 8 bases, with 13 bases separating them. The CDR3 runs to 13 residues. Findings and limits, study-wide: Once vaccination had occurred, spike-specific CD8+ and CD4+ T cell responses reportedly showed substantial breadth.

The protocol was immunoSEQ multiplex PCR, while the TCRdb copy is restricted to in-frame clones and leaves out a portion. In the table there are roughly 320,000 clones, around 86% of which are singletons. The treatment is: some 19 received Ad26.COV2.S at low or high dose, single or two shots; several received placebo; per-sample allocation not given. The samples date from day 63 after the first vaccine or placebo injection. The shot given was an Ad26 vector that makes Wuhan-strain SARS-CoV-2 spike. The clonotype originates from a person between 18 and 60 years old who received the Ad26.COV2.S COVID-19 vaccine or a placebo. The chain employs TRBV12-3 or TRBV12-4 and TRBJ1-4; a possible D gene is TRBD1 (6 bases). This material consisted of peripheral blood, taken in a trial of Ad26.COV2.S vaccine versus placebo. The CDR3 loop reads CASSLGGEEKLFF. The CDR3 DNA sequence: TGTGCCAGCAGCTTGGGGGGCGAGGAAAAACTGTTTTTT.